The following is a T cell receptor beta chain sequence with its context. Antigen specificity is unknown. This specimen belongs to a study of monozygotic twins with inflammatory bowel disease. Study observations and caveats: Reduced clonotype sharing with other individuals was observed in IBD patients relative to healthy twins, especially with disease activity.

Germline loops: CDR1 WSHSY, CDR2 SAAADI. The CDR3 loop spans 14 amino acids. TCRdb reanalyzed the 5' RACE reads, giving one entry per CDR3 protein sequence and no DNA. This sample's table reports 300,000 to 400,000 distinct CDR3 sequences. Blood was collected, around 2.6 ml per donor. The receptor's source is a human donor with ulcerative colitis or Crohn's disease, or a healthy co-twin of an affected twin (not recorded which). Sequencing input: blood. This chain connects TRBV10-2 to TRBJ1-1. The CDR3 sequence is CASSESGRVSEAFF.